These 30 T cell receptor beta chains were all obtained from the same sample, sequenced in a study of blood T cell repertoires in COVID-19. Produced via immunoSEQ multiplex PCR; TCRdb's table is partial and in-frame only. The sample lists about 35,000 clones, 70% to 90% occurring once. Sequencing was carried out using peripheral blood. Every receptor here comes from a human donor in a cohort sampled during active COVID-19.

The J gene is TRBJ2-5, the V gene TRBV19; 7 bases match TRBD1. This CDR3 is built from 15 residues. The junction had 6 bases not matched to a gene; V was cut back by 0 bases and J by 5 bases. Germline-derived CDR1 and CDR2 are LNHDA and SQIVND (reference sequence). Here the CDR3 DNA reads TGTGCCAGTAGTATAGAAGGGCACAGGGGTGAGACCCAGTACTTC. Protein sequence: CASSIEGHRGETQYF.

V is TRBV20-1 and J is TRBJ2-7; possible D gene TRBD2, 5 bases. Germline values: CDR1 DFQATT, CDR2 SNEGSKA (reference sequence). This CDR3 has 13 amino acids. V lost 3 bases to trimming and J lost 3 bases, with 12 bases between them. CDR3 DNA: TGCAGTGCTAGTCTGACCGGGGACTACGAGCAGTACTTC. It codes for CSASLTGDYEQYF.

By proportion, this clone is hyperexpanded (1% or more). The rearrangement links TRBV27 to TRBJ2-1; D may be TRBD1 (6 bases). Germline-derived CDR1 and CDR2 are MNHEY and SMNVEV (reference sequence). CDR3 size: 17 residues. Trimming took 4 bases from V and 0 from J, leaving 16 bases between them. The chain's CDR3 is CASSSQGPMNSYNEQFF. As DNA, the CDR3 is TGTGCCAGCAGTTCGCAGGGGCCGATGAACTCCTACAATGAGCAGTTCTTC.

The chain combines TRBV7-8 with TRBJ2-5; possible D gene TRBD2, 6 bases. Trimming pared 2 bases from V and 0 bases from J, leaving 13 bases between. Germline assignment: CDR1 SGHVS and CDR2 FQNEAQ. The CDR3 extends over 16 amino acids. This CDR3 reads CASSLRSRENQETQYF. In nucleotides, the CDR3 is TGTGCCAGCAGCTTACGCTCCCGGGAGAACCAAGAGACCCAGTACTTC.

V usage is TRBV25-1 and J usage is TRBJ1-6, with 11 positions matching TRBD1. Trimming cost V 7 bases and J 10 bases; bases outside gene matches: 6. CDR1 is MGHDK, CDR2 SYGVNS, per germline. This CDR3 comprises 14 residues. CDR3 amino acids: CASTPGQGESPLHF. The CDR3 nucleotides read TGTGCCAGCACCCCGGGACAGGGGGAATCACCCCTCCACTTT.

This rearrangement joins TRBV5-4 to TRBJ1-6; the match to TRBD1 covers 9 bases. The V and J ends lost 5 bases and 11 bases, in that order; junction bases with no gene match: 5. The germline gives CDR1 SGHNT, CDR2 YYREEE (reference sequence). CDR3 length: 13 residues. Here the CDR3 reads CASSGQGKAPLHF. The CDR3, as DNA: TGTGCCAGCAGTGGACAGGGGAAAGCACCCCTCCACTTT.

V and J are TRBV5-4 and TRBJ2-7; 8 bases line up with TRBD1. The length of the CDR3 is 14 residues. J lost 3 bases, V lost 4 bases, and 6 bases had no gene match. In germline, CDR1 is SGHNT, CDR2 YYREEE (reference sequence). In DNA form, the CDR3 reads TGTGCCAGCAGCCCAGGACAGGGCGTCTACGAGCAGTACTTC. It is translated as CASSPGQGVYEQYF.

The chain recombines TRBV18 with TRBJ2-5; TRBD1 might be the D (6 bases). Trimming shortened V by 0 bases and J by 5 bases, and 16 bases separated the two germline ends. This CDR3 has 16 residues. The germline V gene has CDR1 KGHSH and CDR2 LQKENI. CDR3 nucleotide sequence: TGTGCCAGCTCACCACCGAACAGGGTCGGGCGGGAGACCCAGTACTTC. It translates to CASSPPNRVGRETQYF. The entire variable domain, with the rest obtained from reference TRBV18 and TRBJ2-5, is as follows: NAGVMQNPRHLVRRRGQEARLRCSPMKGHSHVYWYRQLPEEGLKFMVYLQKENIIDESGMPKERFSAEFPKEGPSILRIQQVVRGDSAAYFCASSPPNRVGRETQYFGPGTRLLVL.

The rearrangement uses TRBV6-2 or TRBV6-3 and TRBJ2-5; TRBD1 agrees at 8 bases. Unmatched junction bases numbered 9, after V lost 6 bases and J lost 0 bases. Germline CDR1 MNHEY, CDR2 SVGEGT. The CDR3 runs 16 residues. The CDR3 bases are TGTGCCAGCAGCAACTGGGGACAGGCGAACCAAGAGACCCAGTACTTC. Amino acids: CASSNWGQANQETQYF.

CDR3 in DNA: TGTGCCAGCAGTGGACAGGGCTTTGAAAAACTGTTTTTT. Translation gives CASSGQGFEKLFF. The genes are TRBV2 and TRBJ1-4, with 7 bases aligning to TRBD1. This CDR3 has 13 amino acids. V was pared by 4 bases and J by 7 bases, with 3 bases of the junction left unmatched. The germline CDR1 and CDR2 sequences are SNHLY and FYNNEI.

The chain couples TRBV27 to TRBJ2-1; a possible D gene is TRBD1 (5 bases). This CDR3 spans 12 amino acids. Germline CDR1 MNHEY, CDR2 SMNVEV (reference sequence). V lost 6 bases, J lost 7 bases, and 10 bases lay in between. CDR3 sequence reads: CASRQDGNEQFF. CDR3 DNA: TGTGCCAGCAGACAGGACGGTAATGAGCAGTTCTTC.

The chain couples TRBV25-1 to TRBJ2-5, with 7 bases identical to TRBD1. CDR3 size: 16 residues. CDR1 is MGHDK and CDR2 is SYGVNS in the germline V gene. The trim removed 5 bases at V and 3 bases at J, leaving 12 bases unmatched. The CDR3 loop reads CASSTGQAGVEETQYF. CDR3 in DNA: TGTGCCAGCAGTACCGGACAGGCCGGGGTGGAAGAGACCCAGTACTTC.

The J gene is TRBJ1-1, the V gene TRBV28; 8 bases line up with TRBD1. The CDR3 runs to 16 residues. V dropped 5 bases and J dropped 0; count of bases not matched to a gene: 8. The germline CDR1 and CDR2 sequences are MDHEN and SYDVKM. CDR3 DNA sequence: TGTGCCAGCAGTCCCTACCGACAGGGGATGAACACTGAAGCTTTCTTT. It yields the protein CASSPYRQGMNTEAFF.

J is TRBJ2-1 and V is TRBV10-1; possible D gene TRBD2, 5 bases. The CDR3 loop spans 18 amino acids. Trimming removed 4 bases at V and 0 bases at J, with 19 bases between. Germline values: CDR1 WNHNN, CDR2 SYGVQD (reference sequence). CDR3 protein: CASSGSSVGLSSYNEQFF. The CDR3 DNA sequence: TGCGCCAGCAGTGGCTCCTCCGTCGGACTCAGCTCCTACAATGAGCAGTTCTTC.

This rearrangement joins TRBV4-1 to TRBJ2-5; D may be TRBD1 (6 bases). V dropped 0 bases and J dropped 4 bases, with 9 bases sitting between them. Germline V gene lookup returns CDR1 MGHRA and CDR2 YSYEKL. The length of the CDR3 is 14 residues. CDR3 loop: CASSQDRTVETQYF. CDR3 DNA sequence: TGCGCCAGCAGCCAAGATAGGACAGTAGAGACCCAGTACTTC.

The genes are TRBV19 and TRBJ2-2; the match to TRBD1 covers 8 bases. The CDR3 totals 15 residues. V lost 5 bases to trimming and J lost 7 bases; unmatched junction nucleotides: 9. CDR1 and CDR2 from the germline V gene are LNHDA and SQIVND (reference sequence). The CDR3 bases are TGTGCCAGTAGTCCGCGGACAGGGCGAGGCGGGGAGCTGTTTTTT. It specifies CASSPRTGRGGELFF.

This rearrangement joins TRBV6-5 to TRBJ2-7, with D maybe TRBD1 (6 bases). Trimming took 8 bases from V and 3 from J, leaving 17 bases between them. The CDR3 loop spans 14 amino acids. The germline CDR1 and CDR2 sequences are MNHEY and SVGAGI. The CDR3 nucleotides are TGTGCCAGCGACCGGGACGGACAGCTCTACGAGCAGTACTTC. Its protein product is CASDRDGQLYEQYF.

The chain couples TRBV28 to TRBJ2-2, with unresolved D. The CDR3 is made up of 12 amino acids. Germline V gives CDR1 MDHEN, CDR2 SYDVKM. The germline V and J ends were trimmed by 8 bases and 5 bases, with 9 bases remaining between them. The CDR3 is CASRTGTGELFF. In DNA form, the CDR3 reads TGTGCCAGCCGCACCGGGACCGGGGAGCTGTTTTTT.

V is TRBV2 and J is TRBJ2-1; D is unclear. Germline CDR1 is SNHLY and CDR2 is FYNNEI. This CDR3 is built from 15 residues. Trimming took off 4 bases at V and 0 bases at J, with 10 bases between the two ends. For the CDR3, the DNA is TGTGCCAGCAGTGGTGCGGCACTCTCCTACAATGAGCAGTTCTTC. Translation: CASSGAALSYNEQFF.

CDR3 nucleotide sequence: TGTGCCAGCAGCACCGGGACAGGGAAAGGTGAAGCTTTCTTT. It yields the protein CASSTGTGKGEAFF. This chain joins TRBV11-2 and TRBJ1-1, with TRBD1 identical over 9 bases. The CDR3 is 14 residues long. V lost 5 bases, J lost 7 bases, and 8 bases stayed unmatched. Germline CDR1 is SGHAT and CDR2 is FQNNGV.

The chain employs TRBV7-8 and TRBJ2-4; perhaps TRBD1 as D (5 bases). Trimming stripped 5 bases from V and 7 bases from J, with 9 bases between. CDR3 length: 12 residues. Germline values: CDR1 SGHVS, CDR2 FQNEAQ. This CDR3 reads CASSTGRNIQYF. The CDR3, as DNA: TGTGCCAGCAGCACAGGACGTAACATTCAGTACTTC.

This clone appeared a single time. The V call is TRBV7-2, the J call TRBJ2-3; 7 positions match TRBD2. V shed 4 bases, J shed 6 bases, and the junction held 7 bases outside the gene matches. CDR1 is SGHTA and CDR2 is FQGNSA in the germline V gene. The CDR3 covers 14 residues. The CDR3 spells CASSSSGTYDTQYF. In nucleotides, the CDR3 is TGTGCCAGCAGCTCGAGCGGGACCTATGATACGCAGTATTTT.

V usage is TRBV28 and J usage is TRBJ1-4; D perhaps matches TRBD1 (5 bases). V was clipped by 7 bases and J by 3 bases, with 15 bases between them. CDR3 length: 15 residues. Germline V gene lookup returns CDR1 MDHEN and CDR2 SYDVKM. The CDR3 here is CASTMGGVANEKLFF. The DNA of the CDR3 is TGTGCCAGCACTATGGGGGGGGTAGCTAATGAAAAACTGTTTTTT.

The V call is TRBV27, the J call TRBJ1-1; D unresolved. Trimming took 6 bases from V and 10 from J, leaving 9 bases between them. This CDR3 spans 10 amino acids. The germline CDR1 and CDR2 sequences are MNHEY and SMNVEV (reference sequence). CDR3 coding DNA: TGTGCCAGCAGCCACCCAGGAGCTTTCTTT. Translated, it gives CASSHPGAFF.

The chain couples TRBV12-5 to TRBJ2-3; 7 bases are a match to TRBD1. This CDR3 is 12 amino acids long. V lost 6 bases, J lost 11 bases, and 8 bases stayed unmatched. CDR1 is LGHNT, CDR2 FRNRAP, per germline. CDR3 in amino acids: CASGQGLALQYF. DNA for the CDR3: TGTGCTAGTGGACAGGGGTTGGCGTTGCAGTATTTT.

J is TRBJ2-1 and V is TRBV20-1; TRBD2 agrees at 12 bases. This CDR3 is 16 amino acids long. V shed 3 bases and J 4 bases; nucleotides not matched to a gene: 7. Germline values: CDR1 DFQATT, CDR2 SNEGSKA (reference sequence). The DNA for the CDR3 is TGCAGTGCTAGTACTAGCGGGGGGTCAAAATACAATGAGCAGTTCTTC. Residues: CSASTSGGSKYNEQFF.

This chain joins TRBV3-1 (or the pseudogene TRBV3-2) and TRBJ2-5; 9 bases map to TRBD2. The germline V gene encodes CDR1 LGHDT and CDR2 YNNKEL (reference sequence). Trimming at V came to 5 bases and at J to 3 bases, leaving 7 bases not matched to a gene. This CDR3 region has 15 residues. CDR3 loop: CASSFPSSGEETQYF. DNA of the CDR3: TGTGCCAGCAGCTTCCCCTCTAGCGGGGAAGAGACCCAGTACTTC.

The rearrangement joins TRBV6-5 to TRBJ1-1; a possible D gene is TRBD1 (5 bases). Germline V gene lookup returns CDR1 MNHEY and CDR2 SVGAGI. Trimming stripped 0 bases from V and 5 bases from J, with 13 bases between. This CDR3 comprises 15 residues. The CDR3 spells CASSYSNGGKTEAFF. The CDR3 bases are TGTGCCAGCAGTTACTCGAACGGGGGGAAGACTGAAGCTTTCTTT.

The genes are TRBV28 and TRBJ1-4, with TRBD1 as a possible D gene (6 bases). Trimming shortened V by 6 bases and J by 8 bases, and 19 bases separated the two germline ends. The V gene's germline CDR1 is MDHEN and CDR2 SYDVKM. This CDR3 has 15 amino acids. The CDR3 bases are TGTGCCAGCAGCCAACAAAGCGGTGGGGGCGAAAAACTGTTTTTT. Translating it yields CASSQQSGGGEKLFF.

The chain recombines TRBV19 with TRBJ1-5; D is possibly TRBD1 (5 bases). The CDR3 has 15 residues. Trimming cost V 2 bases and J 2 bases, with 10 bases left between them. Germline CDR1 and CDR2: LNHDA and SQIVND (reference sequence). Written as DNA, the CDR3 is TGTGCCAGTAGTATACTAGGGGAGGGCAATCAGCCCCAGCATTTT. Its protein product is CASSILGEGNQPQHF. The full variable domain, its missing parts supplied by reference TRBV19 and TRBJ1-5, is DGGITQSPKYLFRKEGQNVTLSCEQNLNHDAMYWYRQDPGQGLRLIYYSQIVNDFQKGDIAEGYSVSREKKESFPLTVTSAQKNPTAFYLCASSILGEGNQPQHFGDGTRLSIL.